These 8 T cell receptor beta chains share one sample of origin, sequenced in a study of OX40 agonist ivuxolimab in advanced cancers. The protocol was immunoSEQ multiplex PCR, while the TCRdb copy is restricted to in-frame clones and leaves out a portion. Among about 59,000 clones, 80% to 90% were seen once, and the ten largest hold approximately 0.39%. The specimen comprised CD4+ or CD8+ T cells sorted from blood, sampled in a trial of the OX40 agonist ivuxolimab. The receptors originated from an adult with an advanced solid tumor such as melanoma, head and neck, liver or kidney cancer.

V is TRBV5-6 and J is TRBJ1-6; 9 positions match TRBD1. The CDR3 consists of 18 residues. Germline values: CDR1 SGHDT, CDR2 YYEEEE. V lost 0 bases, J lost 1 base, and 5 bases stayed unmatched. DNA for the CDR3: TGTGCCAGCAGCTTGGTTCGAGGACAGGGGTCCTATAATTCACCCCTCCACTTT. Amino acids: CASSLVRGQGSYNSPLHF.

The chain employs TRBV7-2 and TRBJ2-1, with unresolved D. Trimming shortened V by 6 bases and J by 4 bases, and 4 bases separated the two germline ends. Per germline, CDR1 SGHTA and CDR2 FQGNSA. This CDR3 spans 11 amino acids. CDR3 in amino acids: CASRGYNEQFF. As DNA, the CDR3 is TGTGCCAGCAGAGGTTACAATGAGCAGTTCTTC.

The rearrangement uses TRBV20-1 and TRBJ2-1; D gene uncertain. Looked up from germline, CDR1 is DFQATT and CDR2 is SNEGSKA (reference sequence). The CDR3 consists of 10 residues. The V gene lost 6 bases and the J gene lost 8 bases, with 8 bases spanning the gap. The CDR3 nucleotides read TGCAGTGCCCAACGGGATGAGCAGTTCTTC. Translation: CSAQRDEQFF.

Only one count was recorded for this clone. This CDR3 reads CASSRTGAYEQYF. For the CDR3, the DNA is TGTGCCAGCAGCAGGACAGGTGCCTACGAGCAGTACTTC. This chain links TRBV5-4 with TRBJ2-7; TRBD1 agrees at 7 bases. The CDR3 contains 13 residues. Looked up from germline, CDR1 is SGHNT and CDR2 is YYREEE (reference sequence). After removal of 4 bases from V and 2 bases from J, the junction contained 3 bases not matched to a gene.

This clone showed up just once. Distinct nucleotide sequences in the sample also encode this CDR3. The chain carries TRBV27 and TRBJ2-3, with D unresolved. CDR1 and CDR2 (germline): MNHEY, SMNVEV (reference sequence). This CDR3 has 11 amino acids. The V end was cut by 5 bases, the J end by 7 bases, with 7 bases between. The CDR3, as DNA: TGTGCCAGCAGTCTGGGCCATACGCAGTATTTT. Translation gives CASSLGHTQYF.

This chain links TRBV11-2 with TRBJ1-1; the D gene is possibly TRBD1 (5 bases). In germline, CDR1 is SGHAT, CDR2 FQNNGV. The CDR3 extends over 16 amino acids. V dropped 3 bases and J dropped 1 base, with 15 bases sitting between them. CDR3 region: CASSLEMGRRNTEAFF. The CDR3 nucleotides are TGTGCCAGCAGCTTGGAGATGGGGCGGAGGAACACTGAAGCTTTCTTT.

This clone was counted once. The CDR3 nucleotides read TGTGCCAGCAGCACGTCCGGGATCATGAACACTGAAGCTTTCTTT. Encoded protein: CASSTSGIMNTEAFF. This sequence joins TRBV6-1 and TRBJ1-1; no clear D gene. Germline V gene lookup returns CDR1 MNHNS and CDR2 SASEGT. The length of the CDR3 is 15 residues. V was trimmed by 6 bases and J by 0 bases, leaving 14 bases between them.

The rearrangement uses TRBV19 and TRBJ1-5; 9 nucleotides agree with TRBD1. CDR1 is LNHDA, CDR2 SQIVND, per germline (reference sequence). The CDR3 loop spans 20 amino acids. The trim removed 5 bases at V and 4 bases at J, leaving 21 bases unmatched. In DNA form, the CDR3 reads TGTGCCAGTAGTGGCGGGTTCTCAACAGGGGGCGAAGGACGAAATCAGCCCCAGCATTTT. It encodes CASSGGFSTGGEGRNQPQHF. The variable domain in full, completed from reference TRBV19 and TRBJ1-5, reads DGGITQSPKYLFRKEGQNVTLSCEQNLNHDAMYWYRQDPGQGLRLIYYSQIVNDFQKGDIAEGYSVSREKKESFPLTVTSAQKNPTAFYLCASSGGFSTGGEGRNQPQHFGDGTRLSIL.